This T cell receptor beta chain was captured by sequencing in a study of control samples from healthy donors and cancer patients. TCRdb's copy holds only in-frame clones and misses some; the assay was immunoSEQ multiplex PCR. This table has approximately 26,000 clones, approximately 90% appearing once. V lost 2 bases and J lost 1; bases outside the gene matches: 6. From germline, CDR1 is SGHTA and CDR2 FQGTGA. The CDR3 runs to 17 residues. In this sample, this clone turned up once. The TCR sequence derives from a middle-aged man with lung cancer. Sequences were obtained from PBMCs. V is TRBV7-3 and J is TRBJ2-2; TRBD2 aligns across 8 bases. As DNA, the CDR3 is TGTGCCAGCAGCTTATTGGGGAGCGGGGGGAACACCGGGGAGCTGTTTTTT. It codes for CASSLLGSGGNTGELFF.